This T cell receptor beta chain comes out of a study of blood T cell repertoires in COVID-19. Study in general: The United States, Italy and Spain were the sources of the acute and convalescent COVID-19 samples.

Source study methods: Counts of nucleated cells, estimated from reference gene primer amplification, were obtained. Profiled with immunoSEQ multiplex PCR; TCRdb holds only in-frame clones, not every one. The V and J calls and clone size were taken over from that table, and D and trimming were inferred from the DNA. The table lists fewer than 200,000 clones, around 88% of them singletons. Participants were aged roughly 18 to 100 years from approximately 25 US areas. Participants were placed into cohorts based on the clinical history they reported. V lost 5 bases to trimming and J lost 3 bases; unmatched junction nucleotides: 5. CDR3 size: 14 residues. The germline gives CDR1 KGHSH, CDR2 LQKENI.

What was sequenced was PBMCs or T cells enriched from blood (not recorded which). V gene TRBV18 combines with J gene TRBJ2-7, with 9 bases lining up with TRBD2. The clonotype originates from a woman between 45 and 65 years old in a cohort exposed to, infected with or recovered from COVID-19 (not recorded which). CDR3 bases: TGTGCCAGCTCAGTGGATAGCGGGAGCTACGAGCAGTACTTC. It translates to CASSVDSGSYEQYF.